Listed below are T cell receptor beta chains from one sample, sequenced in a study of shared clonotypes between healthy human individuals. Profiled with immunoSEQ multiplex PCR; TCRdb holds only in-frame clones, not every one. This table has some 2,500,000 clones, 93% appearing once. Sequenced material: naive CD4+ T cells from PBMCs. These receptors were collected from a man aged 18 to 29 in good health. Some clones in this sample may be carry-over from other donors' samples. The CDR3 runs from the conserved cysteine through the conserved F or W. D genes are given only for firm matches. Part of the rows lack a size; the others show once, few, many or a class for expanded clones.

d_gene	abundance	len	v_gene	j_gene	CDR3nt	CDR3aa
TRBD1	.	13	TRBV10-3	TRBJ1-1	TGTGCCACTCTGGGACAGGGTGGAACTGAAGCTTTCTTT	CATLGQGGTEAFF
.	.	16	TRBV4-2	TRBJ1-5	TGTGCCAGCAGCCAAGATACCTACAGGACCAATCAGCCCCAGCATTTT	CASSQDTYRTNQPQHF
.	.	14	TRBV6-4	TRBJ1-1	TGTGCCAGCAGTGACGGGACGTACCGCACTGAAGCTTTCTTT	CASSDGTYRTEAFF
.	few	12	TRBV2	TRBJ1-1	TGTGCCAGCAGTCAGGGACGGATTGAAGCTTTCTTT	CASSQGRIEAFF
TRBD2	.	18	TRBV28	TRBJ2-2	TGTGCCAGCAGCTTCTGGGCGCGTAGCGGGGCGTACACCGGGGAGCTGTTTTTT	CASSFWARSGAYTGELFF
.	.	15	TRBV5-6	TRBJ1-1	TGTGCCAGCAGCTTGGTGGACAGAGCGGACACTGAAGCTTTCTTT	CASSLVDRADTEAFF
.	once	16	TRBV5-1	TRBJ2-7	TGCGCCAGCAGCTTGAGCGTTGCAGGGGATTCCGACGAGCAGTACTTC	CASSLSVAGDSDEQYF
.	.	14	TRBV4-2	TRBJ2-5	TGTGCCAGCAGCCAAGCCCCTAGCATTGAGACCCAGTACTTC	CASSQAPSIETQYF
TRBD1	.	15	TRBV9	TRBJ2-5	TGTGCCAGCAGCCCACAGGGGGCGGTAGGGGAGACCCAGTACTTC	CASSPQGAVGETQYF
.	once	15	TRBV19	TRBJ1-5	TGTGCCAGTAGTATAGACAGGGCCGGTGGACAGCCCCAGCATTTT	CASSIDRAGGQPQHF
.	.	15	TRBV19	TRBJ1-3	TGTGCCAGCCGCAGCAGGGTCAGCTCTGGAAACACCATATATTTT	CASRSRVSSGNTIYF
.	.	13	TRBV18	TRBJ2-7	TGTGCCAGCTCCCCAAGTCTCGCCTACGAGCAGTACTTC	CASSPSLAYEQYF
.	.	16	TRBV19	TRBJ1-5	TGTGCCAGTAGTATATTGGGGGGATATAGCAATCAGCCCCAGCATTTT	CASSILGGYSNQPQHF
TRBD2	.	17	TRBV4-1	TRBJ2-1	TGCGCCAGCAGCCAAGCCCTAGCGGGAGCCCCTTGGGATGAGCAGTTCTTC	CASSQALAGAPWDEQFF
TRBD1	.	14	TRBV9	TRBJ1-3	TGTGCCAGCAGCGGGACAGGGCCAGGAAACACCATATATTTT	CASSGTGPGNTIYF
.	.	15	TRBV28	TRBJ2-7	TGTGCCAGCAGTCCCCTAGTTCCAGATTCGCTCGAGCAGTACTTC	CASSPLVPDSLEQYF
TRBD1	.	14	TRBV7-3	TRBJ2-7	TGTGCCAGCAGCGTGACAGGGTTGTCCCACGAGCAGTACTTC	CASSVTGLSHEQYF
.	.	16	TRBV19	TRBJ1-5	TGTGCCAGTAGTTGGACAGCTCTTTATAGCAATCAGCCCCAGCATTTT	CASSWTALYSNQPQHF
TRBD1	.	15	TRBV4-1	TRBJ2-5	TGCGCCAGCAGCCAAGCCGACAGGGGCCGGGAGACCCAGTACTTC	CASSQADRGRETQYF
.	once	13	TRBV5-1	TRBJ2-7	TGCGCCAGCAGCTTGGGAAGGGCCTACGAGCAGTACTTC	CASSLGRAYEQYF
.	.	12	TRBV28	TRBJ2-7	TGTGCCAGCAGTTCCGACTCCTACGAGCAGTACTTC	CASSSDSYEQYF
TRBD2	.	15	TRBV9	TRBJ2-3	TGTGCCAGCAGCCCGGGACTAGACGGCACAGATACGCAGTATTTT	CASSPGLDGTDTQYF
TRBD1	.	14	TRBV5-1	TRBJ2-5	TGCGCCAGCAGCTCACGGACAGGAGAAGAGACCCAGTACTTC	CASSSRTGEETQYF
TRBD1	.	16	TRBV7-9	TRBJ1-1	TGTGCCAGCAGCTTGGGGACAGGGGGCGCTGGCACTGAAGCTTTCTTT	CASSLGTGGAGTEAFF
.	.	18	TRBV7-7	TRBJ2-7	TGTGCCAGCAGCTTACAACTACACCACCGGGACGGATTCTACGAGCAGTACTTC	CASSLQLHHRDGFYEQYF
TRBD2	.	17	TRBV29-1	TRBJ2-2	TGCAGCGTTGAGGCATCGACTAGCGGGAGGAACACCGGGGAGCTGTTTTTT	CSVEASTSGRNTGELFF
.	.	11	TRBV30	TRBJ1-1	TGTGCCTGGATTCAGACGATCTCAGCTTTCTTT	CAWIQTISAFF
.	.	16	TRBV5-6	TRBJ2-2	TGTGCCAGCAGCCCCCAGGGCGGCAGCAGCACCGGGGAGCTGTTTTTT	CASSPQGGSSTGELFF
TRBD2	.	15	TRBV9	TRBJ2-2	TGTGCCAGCAGCGCTGGGACTACGAACACCGGGGAGCTGTTTTTT	CASSAGTTNTGELFF
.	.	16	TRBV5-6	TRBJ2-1	TGTGCCAGCAGCCCCGGACCGACTTTTTCCTACAATGAGCAGTTCTTC	CASSPGPTFSYNEQFF
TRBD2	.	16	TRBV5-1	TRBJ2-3	TGCGCCAGCAGCCTGGTAGGGCGGGAGGCCACAGATACGCAGTATTTT	CASSLVGREATDTQYF
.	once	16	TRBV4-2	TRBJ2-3	TGTGCCAGCAGCCAAGATATTAGTGGGAGTGCAGATACGCAGTATTTT	CASSQDISGSADTQYF
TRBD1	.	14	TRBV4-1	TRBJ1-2	TGCGCCAGCAGCCAAGAACGGGCAGGGGGAGGCTACACCTTC	CASSQERAGGGYTF
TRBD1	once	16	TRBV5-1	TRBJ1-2	TGCGCCAGCAGCTTGGACGCCGCGACAGGGGCCAATAGCTACACCTTC	CASSLDAATGANSYTF
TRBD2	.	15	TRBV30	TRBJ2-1	TGTGCCTGGGGAGGGAGCGGGGGTTTTTACAATGAGCAGTTCTTC	CAWGGSGGFYNEQFF
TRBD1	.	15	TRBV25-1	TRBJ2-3	TGTGCCAGCACCCCGGACAGGGGGCACACAGATACGCAGTATTTT	CASTPDRGHTDTQYF
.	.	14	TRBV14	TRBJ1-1	TGTGCCAGCAGCCAAGGAAGAGGGACCTTTGAAGCTTTCTTT	CASSQGRGTFEAFF
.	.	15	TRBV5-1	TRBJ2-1	TGCGCCAGCAGCCAGGGGAGTAGGACTTACAATGAGCAGTTCTTC	CASSQGSRTYNEQFF
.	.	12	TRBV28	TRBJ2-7	TGTGCCAGCAGTTCCATAGGCTACGAGCAGTACTTC	CASSSIGYEQYF
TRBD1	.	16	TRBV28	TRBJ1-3	TGTGCCAGCAGGGATGGACAGGGATCCTCTGGAAACACCATATATTTT	CASRDGQGSSGNTIYF
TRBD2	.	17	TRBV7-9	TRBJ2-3	TGTGCCAGCAGCTTAAGGGCTAGCGGGAGAATCACAGATACGCAGTATTTT	CASSLRASGRITDTQYF
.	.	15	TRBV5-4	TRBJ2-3	TGTGCCAGCAGACTACATAGTGACCCTACAGATACGCAGTATTTT	CASRLHSDPTDTQYF
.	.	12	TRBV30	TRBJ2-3	TGTGCCTGGAATTCTGGCACAGATACGCAGTATTTT	CAWNSGTDTQYF
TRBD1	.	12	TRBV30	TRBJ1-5	TGTGCCTGGGACAGGGAACGTCAGCCCCAGCATTTT	CAWDRERQPQHF
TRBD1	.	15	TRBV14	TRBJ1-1	TGTGCCAGCAGCCAAGATGGACAGGGCTACACTGAAGCTTTCTTT	CASSQDGQGYTEAFF
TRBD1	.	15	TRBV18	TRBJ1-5	TGTGCCAGCTCTCGGGACAGGATGGGGAATCAGCCCCAGCATTTT	CASSRDRMGNQPQHF
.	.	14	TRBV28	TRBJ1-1	TGTGCCAGCAGTCTTGAGGGTGGGGGCACTGAAGCTTTCTTT	CASSLEGGGTEAFF
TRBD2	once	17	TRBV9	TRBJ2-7	TGTGCCAGCAGCGTAGCCGGTAGCGGGACGACCCGCGGCGAGCAGTACTTC	CASSVAGSGTTRGEQYF